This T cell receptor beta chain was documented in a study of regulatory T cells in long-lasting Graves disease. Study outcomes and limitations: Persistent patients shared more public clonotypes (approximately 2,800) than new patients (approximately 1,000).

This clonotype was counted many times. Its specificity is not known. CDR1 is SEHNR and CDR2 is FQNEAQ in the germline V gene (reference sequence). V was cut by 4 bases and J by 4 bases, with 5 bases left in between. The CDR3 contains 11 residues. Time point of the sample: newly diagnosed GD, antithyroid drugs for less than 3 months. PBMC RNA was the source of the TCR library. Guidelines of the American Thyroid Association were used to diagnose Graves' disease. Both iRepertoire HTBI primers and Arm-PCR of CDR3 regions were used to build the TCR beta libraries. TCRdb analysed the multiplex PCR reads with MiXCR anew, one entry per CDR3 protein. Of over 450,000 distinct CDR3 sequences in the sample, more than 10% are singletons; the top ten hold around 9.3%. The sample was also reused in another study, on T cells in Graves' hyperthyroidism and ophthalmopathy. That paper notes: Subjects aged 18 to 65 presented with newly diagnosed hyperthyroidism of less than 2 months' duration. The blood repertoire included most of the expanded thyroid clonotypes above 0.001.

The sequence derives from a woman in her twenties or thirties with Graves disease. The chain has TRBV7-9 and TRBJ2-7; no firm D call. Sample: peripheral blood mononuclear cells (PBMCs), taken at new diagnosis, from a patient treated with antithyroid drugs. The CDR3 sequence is CASSSEYEQYF. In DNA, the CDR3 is TGTGCCAGCAGCTCCGAGTACGAGCAGTACTTC.